Presented here are 5 T cell receptor beta chains from one specimen sequenced in a study of blood T cell repertoires in COVID-19. Method: immunoSEQ multiplex PCR; TCRdb's copy keeps in-frame clones and lacks some. Among roughly 410,000 clones listed, more than 70% were seen once. The sample taken for sequencing was peripheral blood. The receptors were gathered from a man aged 35 to 55 with acute or convalescent COVID-19.

This chain joins TRBV5-6 and TRBJ2-7, with 9 bases that match TRBD1. With V trimmed by 4 bases and J by 5 bases, 10 bases remained unmatched. The CDR3 covers 15 residues. Germline CDR1 and CDR2: SGHDT and YYEEEE. CDR3 DNA: TGTGCCAGCAGCGCCCACAGGGGGCAAGTCAACGAGCAGTACTTC. It yields the protein CASSAHRGQVNEQYF.

This clone was picked up one time. This chain links TRBV14 with TRBJ2-1; a weak D match, TRBD2 (6 bases). The ends were cut back, 2 bases at V and 0 bases at J, with 11 bases in the middle. The CDR3 consists of 16 residues. Germline-derived CDR1 and CDR2 are SGHDN and FVKESK. The CDR3 DNA is TGTGCCAGCAGCCAAAGTCTAGCGAGCTCCTACAATGAGCAGTTCTTC. Its translation: CASSQSLASSYNEQFF.

J is TRBJ1-4 and V is TRBV5-4; D is perhaps TRBD1 (5 bases). The CDR3 runs 14 residues. V dropped 0 bases and J dropped 8 bases, with 11 bases sitting between them. The germline V gene has CDR1 SGHNT and CDR2 YYREEE (reference sequence). The CDR3: CASSLDQGWEKLFF. Here the CDR3 DNA reads TGTGCCAGCAGCTTGGACCAGGGTTGGGAAAAACTGTTTTTT.

This clone was seen once. V usage is TRBV7-2 and J usage is TRBJ2-3, with TRBD1 identical over 11 bases. CDR1 is SGHTA and CDR2 is FQGNSA in the germline V gene. CDR3 length: 15 residues. Trimming at V came to 8 bases and at J to 4 bases, leaving 8 bases not matched to a gene. In DNA, the CDR3 is TGTGCCAGCCGCCGGGGACAGGGGGAGGCAGATACGCAGTATTTT. Amino acids: CASRRGQGEADTQYF.

This sequence joins TRBV11-2 and TRBJ1-4; D is ambiguous. The CDR3 has 13 residues. Trimming cost V 5 bases and J 6 bases, with 10 bases left between them. Germline CDR1 SGHAT, CDR2 FQNNGV. The CDR3 reads CASSTVYDEKLFF. CDR3 DNA sequence: TGTGCCAGCAGCACGGTGTACGATGAAAAACTGTTTTTT.